This is a list of T cell receptor beta chains from one sample in a study of T cell repertoires in cytomegalovirus infection. TCRdb recomputed calls from the reads with MiXCR, one row per CDR3 protein. Here the sample spans almost 550,000 distinct CDR3 sequences, more than 15% being singletons. Input material: CD8+ T cells from PBMCs. The receptors derive from a human donor in good health (CMV status not recorded). Some clones in this sample may be carry-over from other donors' samples. The conserved cysteine and the conserved F or W are not part of the CDR3 here. The order of the fields is V gene, J gene, CDR3 length, CDR3 protein.

>TRBV7-9|TRBJ1-2|13
ASSLPGPPNYGYT
>TRBV9|TRBJ2-2|10
ASSVLTGELF
>TRBV5-4|TRBJ2-5|13
ASSLYGGRQETQY
>TRBV7-9|TRBJ1-2|11
VSDRTINYGYT
>TRBV5-1|TRBJ1-1|14
ASSLAQGGFQAEAF
>TRBV2|TRBJ1-1|13
ASSARDSPYTEAF
>TRBV7-9|TRBJ1-4|12
ASKTGATNEKLF
>TRBV10-3|TRBJ1-1|12
AISSRGEYTEAF
>TRBV5-1|TRBJ2-5|14
ASSLYGLAGGETQY
>TRBV19|TRBJ1-2|10
ASRFGDYGYT
>TRBV19|TRBJ2-7|14
ASSTTGTLSPYEQY
>TRBV30|TRBJ1-2|9
ACNGGYGYT
>TRBV6-5|TRBJ2-1|12
ASSNREGQNEQF
>TRBV15|TRBJ1-5|13
ATSRGVHSNQPQH
>TRBV7-9|TRBJ2-3|10
ASSSIGDTQY
>TRBV11-1|TRBJ1-6|13
ASSLRDRRNSPLH
>TRBV6-1|TRBJ2-7|14
ASSQEAGEGGYEQY
>TRBV4-1|TRBJ2-3|11
ASSPDAGTPSV
>TRBV19|TRBJ2-4|14
ASTTGTVIAKNIQY
>TRBV27|TRBJ2-3|10
DSGRPTDTQY
>TRBV23-1|TRBJ1-2|13
ASSQSRTGLNGYT
>TRBV7-9|TRBJ2-4|14
ASSATSGVAKNIQY
>TRBV5-1|TRBJ2-7|11
ASRGTLVDEQY
>TRBV6-5|TRBJ2-5|15
ASSYSKGTGAQETQY
>TRBV6-1|TRBJ2-1|12
ASSEDVSLHEQF
>TRBV7-9|TRBJ2-2|11
ASSQSQGRELF
>TRBV19|TRBJ2-7|12
ASSIRAQYYEQY
>TRBV7-9|TRBJ2-7|14
ASSPLTRGLGYEQY
>TRBV27|TRBJ1-1|10
ASSGTTAEAF
>TRBV12-3/TRBV12-4|TRBJ2-2|15
ASSLFGGQRNTGELF
>TRBV7-8|TRBJ2-6|12
ASSLISGANVLT
>TRBV6-6|TRBJ2-1|12
ASNTQLGYNEQF
>TRBV5-1|TRBJ2-7|13
ASSESGTLAYEQY
>TRBV24-1|TRBJ2-1|15
ATSDSLAGGPKVEQF
>TRBV9|TRBJ2-1|14
ASSVEGGGSYNEQF
>TRBV24-1|TRBJ1-2|9
ATSVGRSYT
>TRBV7-6|TRBJ1-6|12
ASSPGQGASPLH
>TRBV3-1|TRBJ1-1|13
ASSDNGQGVTEAF
>TRBV29-1|TRBJ1-2|12
SVEDTDRNYGYT
>TRBV6-6|TRBJ1-1|10
ASSYGTGEAF
>TRBV7-3|TRBJ1-1|11
ASSPDPNTEAF
>TRBV12-3/TRBV12-4|TRBJ2-4|12
ASSFSGGVDIQY
>TRBV4-1|TRBJ2-1|14
ASSLPKAGAYNEQF
>TRBV28|TRBJ2-2|11
ASLGLLLGELF
>TRBV4-1|TRBJ2-7|14
ASSQDLAGAYYEQY
>TRBV27|TRBJ1-1|13
ASSLSSGSPTEAF
>TRBV28|TRBJ1-5|14
ASSLQGGEANQPQH
>TRBV12-5|TRBJ1-1|13
ASGFQGNMNTEAF
>TRBV11-2|TRBJ2-2|14
ASSSGGQVNTGELF
>TRBV7-9|TRBJ1-4|13
ASSYPGQGNEKLF
>TRBV10-3|TRBJ1-6|12
AISEGQGNSPLH